This T cell receptor beta chain comes out of a study of cytomegalovirus exposure and HLA in healthy donors. Concerning this clone: The antigen is undetermined.

PCR employed 60 Vbeta and 13 Jbeta primers. TCRdb's copy holds only in-frame clones and misses some; the assay was immunoSEQ multiplex PCR. The repertoire holds 170,000 or so clones, with roughly 84% as singletons. Overall study findings and caveats: Sequence variants that were highly shared formed a cluster that was likely a sequencing artifact.

Losses at the gene ends were 6 bases for V and 8 bases for J; bases not matched to a gene: 9. Germline-derived CDR1 and CDR2 are MNHNS and SASEGT. This CDR3 contains 14 residues. Sequencing was done on a sample of PBMCs. V is TRBV6-1 and J is TRBJ1-4; TRBD1 matches at 7 bases. The clonotype comes from a man aged 45-65 years in good health and CMV-seropositive. The CDR3 nucleotides read TGTGCCAGCAGCGCCGACAGGGTCGGGGAAAAACTGTTTTTT. It translates to CASSADRVGEKLFF.